This T cell receptor (beta chain) was retrieved from a study of blood T cell repertoires in COVID-19. Study-level information: COVID-19 samples from acute and convalescent phases originated in the United States, Italy and Spain. T cells, B-cell-depleted T cells, or PBMCs provided the cDNA or gDNA that served as material.

This clone was found once. Clones were read by immunoSEQ multiplex PCR, and TCRdb kept only the in-frame ones, dropping some. There are over 200,000 clones in the sample; around 87% occur only once, and around 2.9% lies in the top ten. In germline, CDR1 is SGHTA, CDR2 FQGTGA. The V end was cut by 6 bases, the J end by 8 bases, with 13 bases between. The CDR3 has 12 amino acids. The receptor was isolated from a woman aged 25 to 39 who had recovered from COVID-19. The chain carries TRBV7-3 and TRBJ1-2; D remains ambiguous. Material for sequencing was peripheral blood. The CDR3 region is CASSQTPGGYTF. In nucleotides, the CDR3 is TGTGCCAGCAGTCAAACCCCCGGGGGCTACACCTTC.